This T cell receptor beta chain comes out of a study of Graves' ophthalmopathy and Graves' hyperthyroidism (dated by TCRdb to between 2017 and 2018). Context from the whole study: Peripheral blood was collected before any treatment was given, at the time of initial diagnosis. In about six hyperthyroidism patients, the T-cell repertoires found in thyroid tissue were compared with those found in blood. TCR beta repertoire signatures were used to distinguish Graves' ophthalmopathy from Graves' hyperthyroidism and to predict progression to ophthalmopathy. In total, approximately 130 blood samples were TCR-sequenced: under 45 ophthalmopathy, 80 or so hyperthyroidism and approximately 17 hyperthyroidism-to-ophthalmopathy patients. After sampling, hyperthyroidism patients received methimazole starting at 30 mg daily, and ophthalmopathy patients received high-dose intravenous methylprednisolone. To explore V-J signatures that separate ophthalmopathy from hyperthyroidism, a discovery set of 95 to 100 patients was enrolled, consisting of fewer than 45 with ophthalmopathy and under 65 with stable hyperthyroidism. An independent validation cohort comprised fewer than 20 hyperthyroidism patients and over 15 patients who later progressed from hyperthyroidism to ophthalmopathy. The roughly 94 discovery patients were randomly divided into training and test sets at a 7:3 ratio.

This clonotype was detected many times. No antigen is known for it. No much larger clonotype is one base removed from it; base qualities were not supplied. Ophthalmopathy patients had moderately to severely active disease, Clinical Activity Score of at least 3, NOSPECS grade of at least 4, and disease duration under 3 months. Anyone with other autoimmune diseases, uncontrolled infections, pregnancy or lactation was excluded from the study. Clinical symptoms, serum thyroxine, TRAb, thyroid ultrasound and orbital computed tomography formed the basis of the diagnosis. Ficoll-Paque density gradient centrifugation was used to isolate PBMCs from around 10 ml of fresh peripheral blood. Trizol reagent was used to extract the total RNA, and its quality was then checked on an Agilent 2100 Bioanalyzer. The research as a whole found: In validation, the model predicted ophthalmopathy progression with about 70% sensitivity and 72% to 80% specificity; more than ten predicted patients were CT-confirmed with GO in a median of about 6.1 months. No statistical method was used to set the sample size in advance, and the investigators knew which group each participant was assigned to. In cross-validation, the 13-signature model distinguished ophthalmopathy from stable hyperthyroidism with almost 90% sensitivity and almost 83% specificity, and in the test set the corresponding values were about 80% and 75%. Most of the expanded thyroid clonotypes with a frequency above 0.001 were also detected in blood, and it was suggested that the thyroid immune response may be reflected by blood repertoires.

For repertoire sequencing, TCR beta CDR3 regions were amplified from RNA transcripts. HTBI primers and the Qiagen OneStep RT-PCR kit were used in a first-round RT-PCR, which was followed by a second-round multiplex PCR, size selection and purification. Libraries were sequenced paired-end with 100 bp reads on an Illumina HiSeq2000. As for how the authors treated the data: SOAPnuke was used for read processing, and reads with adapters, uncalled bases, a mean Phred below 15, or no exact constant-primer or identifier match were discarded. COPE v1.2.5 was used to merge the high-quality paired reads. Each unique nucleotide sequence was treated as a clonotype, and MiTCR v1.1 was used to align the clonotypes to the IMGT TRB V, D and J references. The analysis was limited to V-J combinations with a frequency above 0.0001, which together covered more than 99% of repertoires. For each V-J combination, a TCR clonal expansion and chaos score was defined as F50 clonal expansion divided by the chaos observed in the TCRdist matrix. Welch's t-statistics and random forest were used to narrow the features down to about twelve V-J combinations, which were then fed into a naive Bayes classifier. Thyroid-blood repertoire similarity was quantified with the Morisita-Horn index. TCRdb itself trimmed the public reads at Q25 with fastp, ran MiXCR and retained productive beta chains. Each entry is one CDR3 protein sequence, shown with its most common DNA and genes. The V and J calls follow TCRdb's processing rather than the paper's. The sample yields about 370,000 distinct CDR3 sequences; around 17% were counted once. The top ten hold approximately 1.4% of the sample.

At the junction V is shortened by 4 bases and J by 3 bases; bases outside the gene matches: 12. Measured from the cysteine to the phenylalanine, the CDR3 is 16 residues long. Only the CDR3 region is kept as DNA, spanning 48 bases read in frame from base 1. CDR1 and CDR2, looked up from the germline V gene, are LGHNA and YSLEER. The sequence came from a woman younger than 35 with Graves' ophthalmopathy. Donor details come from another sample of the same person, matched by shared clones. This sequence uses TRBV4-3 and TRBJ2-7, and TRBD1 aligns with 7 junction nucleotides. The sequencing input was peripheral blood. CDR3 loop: CASSRGVGGSLYEQYF. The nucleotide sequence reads TGCGCCAGCAGCCGAGGGGTAGGGGGCTCTCTCTACGAGCAGTACTTC.